Listed below are T cell receptor beta chains from one sample, sequenced in a study of cytomegalovirus exposure and HLA in healthy donors. The assay was immunoSEQ multiplex PCR, and TCRdb's table has in-frame clones only and misses some. The sample yields roughly 130,000 clones, approximately 81% seen once. The sequencing sample was made of PBMCs. These receptors were collected from a young man in good health and CMV-seronegative. Each CDR3 is given without its conserved first and last residue. A D gene is named only where the DNA matches it firmly.

v_call d_call cdr3_aa
TRBV15 . ATSRDRVKYNEQF
TRBV28 . ASRTPHTKLEGYT
TRBV7-8 . ASSVGGSSGNTIY
TRBV6-5 TRBD1 ASSSQGSGNQPQH
TRBV4-2 . ASSQEWGSSNTEAF
TRBV28 . ASSPQGSYYGYT
TRBV6-6 . ASSYHTGQEAF
TRBV7-2 TRBD2 ASSRGKRGGAETQY
TRBV19 TRBD1 ASRAGTGAF
TRBV6-5 TRBD1 ASSPGTGGNYEQY
TRBV5-6 . ASSLGGRYEQY
TRBV5-4 . ASSVRGARREQY
TRBV7-2 TRBD1 ASSPGTANSPLH
TRBV25-1 TRBD2 ASSEIGLAGRTTQY
TRBV7-2 . ASSGSGAGNTIY
TRBV10-1 . ASSGRSGNTIY
TRBV28 . ASSFHDRMNTEAF
TRBV10-3 TRBD2 AISLAGGDYEQY
TRBV4-3 TRBD1 ASSQDTGVNTEAF
TRBV6-5 . ASRKYRDSGNTIY
TRBV25-1 . ASSVERGRGGYT
TRBV7-2 TRBD1 ASREADWAGGVYGYT
TRBV4-3 . ASSQDPSGVPGEQF
TRBV6-1 . ASSREIQQPQH
TRBV7-2 . ASSLETGSRF
TRBV7-9 . ASSPGGGGPTGYT
TRBV27 . ASSLSAYTGELF
TRBV30 . AWKDSATKAF
TRBV4-1 . ASSQRSIIGENEQF